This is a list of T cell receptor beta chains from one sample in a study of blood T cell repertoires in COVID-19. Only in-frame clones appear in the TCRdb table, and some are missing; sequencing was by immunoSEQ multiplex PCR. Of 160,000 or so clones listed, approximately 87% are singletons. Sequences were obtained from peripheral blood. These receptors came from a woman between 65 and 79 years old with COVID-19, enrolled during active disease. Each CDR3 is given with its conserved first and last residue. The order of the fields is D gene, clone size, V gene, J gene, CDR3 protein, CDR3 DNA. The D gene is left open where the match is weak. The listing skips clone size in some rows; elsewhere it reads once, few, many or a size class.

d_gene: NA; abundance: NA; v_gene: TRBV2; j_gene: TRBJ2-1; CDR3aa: CASLTGLGYNEQFF; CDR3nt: TGTGCCAGCTTGACCGGACTGGGCTACAATGAGCAGTTCTTC
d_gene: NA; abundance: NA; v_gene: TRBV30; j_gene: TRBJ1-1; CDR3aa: CAWSVWRAPMNTEAFF; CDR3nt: TGTGCCTGGAGTGTATGGAGGGCCCCGATGAACACTGAAGCTTTCTTT
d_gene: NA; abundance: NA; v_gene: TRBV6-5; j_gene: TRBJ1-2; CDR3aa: CASSLDQSYGYTF; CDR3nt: TGTGCCAGCAGTCTTGATCAGTCCTATGGCTACACCTTC
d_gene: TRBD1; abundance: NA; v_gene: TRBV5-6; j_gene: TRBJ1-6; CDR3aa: CASSTDGTGDSPLHF; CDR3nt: TGTGCCAGCAGCACCGACGGGACAGGAGATTCACCCCTCCACTTT
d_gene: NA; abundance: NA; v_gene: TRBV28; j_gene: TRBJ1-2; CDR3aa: CASSLGAGVGNYGYTF; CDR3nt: TGTGCCAGCAGTTTAGGGGCAGGGGTGGGTAACTATGGCTACACCTTC
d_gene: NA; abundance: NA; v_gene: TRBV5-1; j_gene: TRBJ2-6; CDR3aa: CASTDSAAGANVLTF; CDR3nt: TGCGCCAGCACCGACAGTGCCGCTGGGGCCAACGTCCTGACTTTC
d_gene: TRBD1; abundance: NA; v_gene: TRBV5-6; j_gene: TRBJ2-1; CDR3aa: CASSWWTGLDNEQFF; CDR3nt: TGTGCCAGCAGCTGGTGGACAGGGCTGGACAATGAGCAGTTCTTC
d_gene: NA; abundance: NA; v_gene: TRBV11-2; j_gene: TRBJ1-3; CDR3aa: CASTYGLGGSIYF; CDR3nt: TGTGCCAGCACCTACGGCCTCGGCGGGTCCATATATTTT
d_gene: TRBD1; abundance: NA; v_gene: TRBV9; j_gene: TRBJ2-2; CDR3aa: CASSAQGARGELFF; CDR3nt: TGTGCCAGCAGCGCCCAGGGGGCCCGGGGGGAGCTGTTTTTT
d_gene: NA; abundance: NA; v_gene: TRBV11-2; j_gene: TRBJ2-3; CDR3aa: CASSSYVELGGDTQYF; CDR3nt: TGTGCCAGCAGCTCCTACGTAGAGCTAGGTGGGGATACGCAGTATTTT
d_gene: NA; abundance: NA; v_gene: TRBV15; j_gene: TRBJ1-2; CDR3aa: CATSRDLGANGYTF; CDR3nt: TGTGCCACCAGCAGAGATCTGGGGGCTAATGGCTACACCTTC
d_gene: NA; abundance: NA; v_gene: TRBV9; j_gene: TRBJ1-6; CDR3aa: CASSVAGMQNSPLHF; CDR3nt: TGTGCCAGCAGCGTAGCAGGGATGCAAAATTCACCCCTCCACTTT
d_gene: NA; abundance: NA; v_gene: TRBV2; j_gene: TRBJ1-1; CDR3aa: CASSGNRGGWDTEAFF; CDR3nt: TGTGCCAGCAGTGGAAATAGGGGAGGCTGGGACACTGAAGCTTTCTTT
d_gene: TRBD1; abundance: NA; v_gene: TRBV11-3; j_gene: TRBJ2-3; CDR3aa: CASRSGTGPDTQYF; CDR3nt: TGTGCCAGCAGATCCGGGACAGGGCCAGATACGCAGTATTTT
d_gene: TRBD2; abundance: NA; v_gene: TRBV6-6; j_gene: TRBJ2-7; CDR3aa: CASSYSLGGSSYEQYF; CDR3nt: TGTGCCAGCAGTTACTCATTGGGAGGGAGCTCCTACGAGCAGTACTTC
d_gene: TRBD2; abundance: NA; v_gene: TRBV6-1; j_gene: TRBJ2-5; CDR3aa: CASSEQQGGQETQYF; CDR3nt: TGTGCCAGCAGTGAGCAGCAGGGAGGGCAAGAGACCCAGTACTTC
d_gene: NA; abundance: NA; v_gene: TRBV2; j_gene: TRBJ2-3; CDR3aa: CASSGQRPSTDTQYF; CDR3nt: TGTGCCAGCAGCGGACAGAGGCCCAGCACAGATACGCAGTATTTT
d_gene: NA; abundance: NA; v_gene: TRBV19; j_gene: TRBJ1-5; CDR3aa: CASSILTETNQPQHF; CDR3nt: TGTGCCAGTAGTATCTTGACAGAGACCAATCAGCCCCAGCATTTT
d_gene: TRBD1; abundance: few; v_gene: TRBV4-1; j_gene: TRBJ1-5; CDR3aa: CASSMSGTVEFPQHF; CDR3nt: TGCGCCAGCAGCATGTCCGGGACAGTGGAGTTCCCCCAGCATTTT
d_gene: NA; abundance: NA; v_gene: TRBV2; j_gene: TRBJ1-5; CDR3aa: CASMKGSRGLNQPQHF; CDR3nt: TGTGCCAGCATGAAAGGGAGCAGGGGCCTTAATCAGCCCCAGCATTTT
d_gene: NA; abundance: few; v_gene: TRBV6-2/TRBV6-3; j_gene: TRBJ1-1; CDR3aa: CASSYRGNTEAFF; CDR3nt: TGTGCCAGCAGTTACAGAGGAAACACTGAAGCTTTCTTT
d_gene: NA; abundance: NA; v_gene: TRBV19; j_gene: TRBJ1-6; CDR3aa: CASSALGYNSPLHF; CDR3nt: TGTGCCAGTAGCGCTCTCGGGTATAATTCACCCCTCCACTTT
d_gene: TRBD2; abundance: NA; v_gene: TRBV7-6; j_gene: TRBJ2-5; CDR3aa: CASSPPVAGRGETQYF; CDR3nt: TGTGCCAGCAGCCCCCCCGTAGCGGGGAGGGGAGAGACCCAGTACTTC
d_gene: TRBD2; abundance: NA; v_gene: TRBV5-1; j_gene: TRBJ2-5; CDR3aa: CASSPGLAGEETQYF; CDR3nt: TGCGCCAGCAGCCCGGGACTAGCGGGGGAAGAGACCCAGTACTTC
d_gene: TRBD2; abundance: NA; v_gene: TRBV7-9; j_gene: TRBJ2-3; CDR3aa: CASSRTSGGSSPDTQYF; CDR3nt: TGTGCCAGCAGTCGTACTAGCGGGGGGAGTAGCCCAGATACGCAGTATTTT
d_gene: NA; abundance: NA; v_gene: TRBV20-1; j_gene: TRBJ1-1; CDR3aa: CSARDEAFF; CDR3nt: TGCAGTGCTAGAGATGAGGCTTTCTTT
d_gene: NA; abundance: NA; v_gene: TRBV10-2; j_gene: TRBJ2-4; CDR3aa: CASSDSGTSYF; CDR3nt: TGCGCCAGCAGTGACTCAGGGACTTCGTACTTC
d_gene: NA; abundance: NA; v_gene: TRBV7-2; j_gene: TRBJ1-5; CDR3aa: CASSPDRDQPQHF; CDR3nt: TGTGCCAGCAGCCCTGACAGAGATCAGCCCCAGCATTTT
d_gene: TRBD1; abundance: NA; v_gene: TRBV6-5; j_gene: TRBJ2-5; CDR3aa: CASSYSTGGRETQYF; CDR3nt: TGTGCCAGCAGTTACTCGACAGGGGGTCGTGAGACCCAGTACTTC
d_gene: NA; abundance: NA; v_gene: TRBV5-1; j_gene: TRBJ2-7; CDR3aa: CASSLGQTAREQYF; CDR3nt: TGCGCCAGCAGCTTGGGGCAGACAGCGCGCGAGCAGTACTTC
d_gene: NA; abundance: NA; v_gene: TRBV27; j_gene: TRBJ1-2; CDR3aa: CATLKYDRTANYGYTF; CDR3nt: TGTGCCACATTAAAATACGACAGAACAGCTAACTATGGCTACACCTTC
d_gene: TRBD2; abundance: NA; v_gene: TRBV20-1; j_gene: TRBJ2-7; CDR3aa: CSASPIWGTSGGFPSRSYEQYF; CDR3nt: TGCAGTGCTAGTCCAATCTGGGGGACTAGCGGGGGATTCCCTAGTAGAAGTTACGAGCAGTACTTC
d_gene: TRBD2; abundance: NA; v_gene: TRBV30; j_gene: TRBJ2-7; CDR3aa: CAWTPGGGTYEQYF; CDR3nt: TGTGCCTGGACCCCCGGGGGGGGAACCTACGAGCAGTACTTC
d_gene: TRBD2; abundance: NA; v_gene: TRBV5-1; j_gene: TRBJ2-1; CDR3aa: CASSPSGGSYNEQFF; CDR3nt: TGCGCCAGCAGCCCGTCGGGAGGGTCCTACAATGAGCAGTTCTTC
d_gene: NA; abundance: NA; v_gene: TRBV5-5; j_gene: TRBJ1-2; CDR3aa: CASSLALGGWDGYTF; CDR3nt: TGTGCCAGCAGCCTGGCCCTTGGGGGGTGGGATGGCTACACCTTC
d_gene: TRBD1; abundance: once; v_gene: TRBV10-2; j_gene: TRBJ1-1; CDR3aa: CASRTGGHTEAFF; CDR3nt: TGCGCCAGCAGGACAGGGGGCCACACTGAAGCTTTCTTT
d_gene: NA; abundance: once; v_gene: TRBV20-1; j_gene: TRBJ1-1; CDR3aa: CSARGGAVGNTEAFF; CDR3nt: TGCAGTGCTCGTGGCGGGGCGGTAGGGAACACTGAAGCTTTCTTT
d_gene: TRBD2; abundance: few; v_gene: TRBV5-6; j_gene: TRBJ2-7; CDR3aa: CASSGGLASKQYF; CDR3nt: TGTGCCAGCAGCGGAGGACTAGCCAGTAAGCAGTACTTC
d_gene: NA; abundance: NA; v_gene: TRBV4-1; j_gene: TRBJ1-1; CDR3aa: CASSQELRVTEAFF; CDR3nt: TGCGCCAGCAGCCAAGAACTCAGGGTTACTGAAGCTTTCTTT
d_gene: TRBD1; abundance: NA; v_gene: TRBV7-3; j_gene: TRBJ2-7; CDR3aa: CASSLTPRGSSYEQYF; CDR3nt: TGTGCCAGCAGCTTAACGCCCAGGGGGAGCTCCTACGAGCAGTACTTC
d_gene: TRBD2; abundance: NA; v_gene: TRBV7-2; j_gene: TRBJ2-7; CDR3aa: CASSLVLAGSPYEQYF; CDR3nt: TGTGCCAGCAGCTTAGTACTAGCGGGCTCTCCCTACGAGCAGTACTTC
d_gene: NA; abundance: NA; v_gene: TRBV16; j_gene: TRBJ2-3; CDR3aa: CASSPRRHSQVDTQYF; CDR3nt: TGTGCCAGCAGCCCCCGAAGGCACTCCCAGGTGGATACGCAGTATTTT
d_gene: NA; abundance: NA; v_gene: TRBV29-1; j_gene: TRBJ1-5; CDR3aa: CSVGGRDSNQPQHF; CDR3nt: TGCAGCGTTGGGGGCAGGGATAGCAATCAGCCCCAGCATTTT
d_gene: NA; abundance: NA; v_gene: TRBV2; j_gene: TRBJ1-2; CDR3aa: CASSIIGTTNYGYTF; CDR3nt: TGTGCCAGCAGTATAATCGGGACAACTAACTATGGCTACACCTTC
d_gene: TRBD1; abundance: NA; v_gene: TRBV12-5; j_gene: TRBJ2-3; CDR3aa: CASGFSVGQLTDTQYF; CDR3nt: TGTGCTAGTGGTTTTAGTGTGGGACAGCTCACAGATACGCAGTATTTT
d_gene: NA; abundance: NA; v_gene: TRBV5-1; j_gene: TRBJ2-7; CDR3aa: CATRGGDTYEQYF; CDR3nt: TGCGCCACCAGGGGGGGGGACACCTACGAGCAGTACTTC
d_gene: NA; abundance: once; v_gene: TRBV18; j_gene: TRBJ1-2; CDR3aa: CASSPSGGGYGYTF; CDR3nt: TGTGCCAGCTCACCTTCGGGGGGAGGCTATGGCTACACCTTC
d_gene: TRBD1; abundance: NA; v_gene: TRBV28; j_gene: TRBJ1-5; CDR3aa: CASSIPQGWSNQPQHF; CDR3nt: TGTGCCAGCAGTATCCCACAGGGGTGGAGCAATCAGCCCCAGCATTTT
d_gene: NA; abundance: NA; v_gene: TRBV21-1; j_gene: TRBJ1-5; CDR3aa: CASSNLWDRDEPQHF; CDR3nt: TGTGCCAGCAGCAATCTGTGGGACAGGGATGAGCCCCAGCATTTT
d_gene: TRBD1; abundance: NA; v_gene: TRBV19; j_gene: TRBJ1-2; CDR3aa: CASSTPGQGLYGYTF; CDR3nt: TGTGCCAGTAGTACCCCGGGACAGGGGCTGTATGGCTACACCTTC
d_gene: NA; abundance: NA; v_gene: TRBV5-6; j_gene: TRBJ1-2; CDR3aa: CASSFNSDYGYTF; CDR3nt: TGTGCCAGCAGCTTTAACTCGGACTATGGCTACACCTTC